This entry lists 27 T cell receptor beta chains sequenced from one sample in a study of blood T cell repertoires in COVID-19 (TCRdb year 2020). Receptor libraries were prepared by the immunoSEQ multiplex PCR assay. Imported from immuneACCESS, the table was reduced by TCRdb to in-frame sequences with V and J called. These copies leave out some clones; in studies compared against another copy, an unresolved V gene accounts for under half, and the cause of the remainder is not known. This sample is represented by roughly 21,000 clones; less than 90% of them were singletons. 2.5% to 4% of the sample is in the top ten clones. Sample: peripheral blood. Receptor source: a man aged 35 to 55 with acute or convalescent COVID-19.

In DNA form, the CDR3 reads TGTGCCACCACGGGGGGTAAGACCCAGTACTTC. It codes for CATTGGKTQYF. The chain combines TRBV6-5 with TRBJ2-5; 7 bases agree with TRBD2. This CDR3 region has 11 residues. The J segment lost 6 bases and the V segment lost 10 bases, leaving 5 bases of the junction unmatched. Germline-derived CDR1 and CDR2 are MNHEY and SVGAGI.

V usage is TRBV7-8 and J usage is TRBJ1-5; D is unclear. This CDR3 spans 13 amino acids. V lost 1 base, J lost 12 bases, and 13 bases lay in between. CDR1 and CDR2 from the germline V gene are SGHVS and FQNEAQ. In nucleotides, the CDR3 is TGTGCCAGCAGCTTAGGCCGGGAGGCTAACCAGCATTTT. Amino acids: CASSLGREANQHF.

The rearrangement links TRBV12-3 or TRBV12-4 to TRBJ1-1; D may be TRBD1 (5 bases). The V end was cut by 1 base, the J end by 14 bases, with 17 bases between. The CDR3 sequence is 13 residues long. CDR3 loop: CASSLVAGRNLFF. CDR3 sequence (DNA): TGTGCCAGCAGTTTAGTAGCGGGGCGCAATTTGTTCTTT.

A note on this clone: An end of the junction does not agree with germline; a read error may underlie this. The chain has TRBV11-2 and TRBJ1-1; D gene ambiguous. The CDR3 spans 13 residues. Germline V gene lookup returns CDR1 SGHAT and CDR2 FQNNGV. CDR3 nucleotide sequence: TGTGCCAGCAGTTTAGGAGTCAACACTGAAGCTTTCTTT. Its translation is CASSLGVNTEAFF.

This sequence joins TRBV9 and TRBJ1-3, with TRBD1 identical over 7 bases. The CDR3 is made up of 15 amino acids. V gave up 2 bases and J gave up 4 bases; unmatched junction bases: 6. The germline gives CDR1 SGDLS, CDR2 YYNGEE. This chain's CDR3 is CASSVNTGAGNTIYF. The CDR3 DNA reads as TGTGCCAGCAGCGTGAATACAGGGGCGGGAAACACCATATATTTT.

The chain links TRBV19 to TRBJ1-4; 7 nucleotides align to TRBD1. CDR3 length: 16 residues. V was clipped by 7 bases and J by 8 bases; unmatched bases: 16. Germline values: CDR1 LNHDA, CDR2 SQIVND (reference sequence). In nucleotides, the CDR3 is TGTGCCAGTACCAGTATCCAGACAGGGTTTGGCGAAAAACTGTTTTTT. This encodes CASTSIQTGFGEKLFF.

The count of this clone is one. The CDR3 spells CAWTNRGQGMYGYTF. CDR3 DNA: TGTGCCTGGACAAACAGGGGCCAGGGGATGTATGGCTACACCTTC. The chain recombines TRBV30 with TRBJ1-2, with 7 positions matching TRBD1. The CDR3 is 15 residues long. J gave up 5 bases and V 4 bases, and 13 bases lay outside the gene matches. The germline V gene has CDR1 GTSNPN and CDR2 SVGIG (reference sequence).

DNA for the CDR3: TGTGCCAGCAGCTTAGGGTATGGCGGGAGGTCCTACAATGAGCAGTTCTTC. This sequence encodes CASSLGYGGRSYNEQFF. The chain uses TRBV7-9 and TRBJ2-1, with 8 bases identical to TRBD2. Germline CDR1 is SEHNR and CDR2 is FQNEAQ (reference sequence). The V and J ends lost 1 base and 1 base, in that order; junction bases with no gene match: 6. There are 17 residues in the CDR3.

A remark on this clone: Relative to the germline gene, one junction end is altered; a read error may explain this. The chain carries TRBV19 and TRBJ1-6; D remains ambiguous. CDR1 is LNHDA, CDR2 SQIVND, per germline (reference sequence). This CDR3 is 15 amino acids long. The CDR3 DNA follows: TGTGCCAGAAGTATCCAATACGAGGGCAGGTCACCCCTCCACTTT. Its protein product is CARSIQYEGRSPLHF. Filled out from reference TRBV19 and TRBJ1-6, the complete variable domain reads DGGITQSPKYLFRKEGQNVTLSCEQNLNHDAMYWYRQDPGQGLRLIYYSQIVNDFQKGDIAEGYSVSREKKESFPLTVTSAQKNPTAFYLCARSIQYEGRSPLHFGNGTRLTVT.

The gene calls are TRBV7-6 and TRBJ2-5; 8 bases are shared with TRBD1. Germline V gene data show CDR1 as SGHVS and CDR2 as FNYEAQ. J lost 5 bases, V lost 5 bases, and 13 bases had no gene match. CDR3 length: 16 amino acids. The DNA of the CDR3 is TGTGCCAGCAGCCACACCCGGGACAGGTTTTTTGAGACCCAGTACTTC. It yields the protein CASSHTRDRFFETQYF.

This clone was observed once. This chain connects TRBV3-1 (or the pseudogene TRBV3-2) to TRBJ1-2, with 8 positions matching TRBD1. This CDR3 contains 13 residues. Looked up from germline, CDR1 is LGHDT and CDR2 is YNNKEL (reference sequence). J gave up 7 bases and V 4 bases, and 5 bases lay outside the gene matches. The CDR3 bases are TGTGCCAGCAGCCCGACAGGGGTGGGTGGCTACACCTTC. It yields the protein CASSPTGVGGYTF.

This clone has only one observation. The chain joins TRBV7-3 to TRBJ2-5; weak D call: TRBD1 (6 bases). The CDR3 sequence is 14 residues long. Trimming took 5 bases from V and 2 from J, leaving 12 bases between them. From germline, CDR1 is SGHTA and CDR2 FQGTGA. The CDR3 here is CASSEQGLQETQYF. As DNA, the CDR3 is TGTGCCAGCAGCGAACAGGGTCTTCAAGAGACCCAGTACTTC.

This chain connects TRBV5-5 to TRBJ1-4; 7 nucleotides agree with TRBD1. After removal of 4 bases from V and 5 bases from J, the junction contained 8 bases not matched to a gene. Germline CDR1 SGHKS, CDR2 YYEKEE (reference sequence). The CDR3 has 15 residues. The CDR3 protein is CASSHDDRVNEKLFF. For the CDR3, the DNA is TGTGCCAGCAGCCACGATGACAGGGTAAATGAAAAACTGTTTTTT.

As regards this clone: This CDR3 is missing its conserved last phenylalanine or tryptophan, likely due to a read error. The limits of the CDR3 on the DNA are not certain, so only TCRdb's listed CDR3 is given. This chain joins TRBV4-1 and TRBJ1-5. Germline-derived CDR1 and CDR2 are MGHRA and YSYEKL. The CDR3 spans 10 residues, counting both ends. The CDR3 loop reads CASSHQDRFG.

V is TRBV4-1 and J is TRBJ2-3; TRBD1 agrees at 7 bases. The germline V gene encodes CDR1 MGHRA and CDR2 YSYEKL. The CDR3 has 14 residues. The ends lost 7 bases at V and 2 bases at J; junction bases unmatched: 6. The CDR3 DNA follows: TGCGCCAGCACTAACAGGGGAAACACAGATACGCAGTATTTT. It translates to CASTNRGNTDTQYF.

V gene TRBV12-5 combines with J gene TRBJ1-5; 7 positions agree with TRBD1. V trimming: 6 bases; J trimming: 0 bases; junction bases outside the gene matches: 14. This CDR3 spans 18 amino acids. Per germline, CDR1 LGHNT and CDR2 FRNRAP. In DNA form, the CDR3 reads TGTGCTAGTGGGCTCAAGACCGGGACAGCCGATAGCAATCAGCCCCAGCATTTT. Protein: CASGLKTGTADSNQPQHF.

This clone showed up just once. The genes are TRBV3-1 (or the pseudogene TRBV3-2) and TRBJ1-1; possibly TRBD1 for D (5 bases). From germline, CDR1 is LGHDT and CDR2 YNNKEL (reference sequence). Trimming took off 2 bases at V and 0 bases at J, with 10 bases between the two ends. The CDR3 totals 15 residues. The CDR3 protein is CASSQRQDMNTEAFF. CDR3 DNA: TGTGCCAGCAGCCAACGTCAGGACATGAACACTGAAGCTTTCTTT.

The chain uses TRBV6-5 and TRBJ2-7; D is possibly TRBD1 (6 bases). The germline CDR1 and CDR2 sequences are MNHEY and SVGAGI. The V end was cut by 5 bases, the J end by 0 bases, with 11 bases between. This CDR3 region has 14 residues. This chain's CDR3 is CASSLADSSYEQYF. The CDR3 DNA is TGTGCCAGCAGTCTCGCGGACAGCTCCTACGAGCAGTACTTC.

The rearrangement links TRBV4-3 to TRBJ1-1; no definite D call. Looked up from germline, CDR1 is LGHNA and CDR2 is YSLEER. The germline V and J ends were trimmed by 0 bases and 4 bases, with 12 bases remaining between them. The CDR3 length is 15 residues. CDR3 nucleotides: TGCGCCAGCAGCCAAGATCTAGGAGTCGGCACTGAAGCTTTCTTT. Protein product: CASSQDLGVGTEAFF.

This clone was seen more than once but under ten times. The chain couples TRBV29-1 to TRBJ1-2, with TRBD1 as a possible D gene (6 bases). The germline V gene has CDR1 SQVTM and CDR2 ANQGSEA. The CDR3 covers 15 residues. V was cut by 5 bases and J by 2 bases, with 18 bases left in between. This chain's CDR3 is CSVIGLGDTNYGYTF. In nucleotides, the CDR3 is TGCAGCGTTATCGGGCTGGGGGACACCAACTATGGCTACACCTTC. Full variable domain (remainder filled in from reference TRBV29-1 and TRBJ1-2): SAVISQKPSRDICQRGTSLTIQCQVDSQVTMMFWYRQQPGQSLTLIATANQGSEATYESGFVIDKFPISRPNLTFSTLTVSNMSPEDSSIYLCSVIGLGDTNYGYTFGSGTRLTVV.

This clone came up once. The gene calls are TRBV9 and TRBJ1-1; 8 positions agree with TRBD1. The CDR3 loop spans 16 amino acids. Looked up from germline, CDR1 is SGDLS and CDR2 is YYNGEE. V lost 2 bases to trimming and J lost 4 bases; unmatched junction nucleotides: 10. The CDR3 sequence is CASSVHTGGVFTEAFF. The CDR3 DNA reads as TGTGCCAGCAGCGTTCATACAGGGGGGGTTTTCACTGAAGCTTTCTTT.

V and J are TRBV5-1 and TRBJ2-7; TRBD1 aligns across 7 bases. V gave up 6 bases and J gave up 2 bases; unmatched junction bases: 2. This CDR3 has 12 residues. Germline V gives CDR1 SGHRS, CDR2 YFSETQ. The CDR3 loop is CASMGQTYEQYF. CDR3 sequence (DNA): TGCGCCAGCATGGGACAGACCTACGAGCAGTACTTC.

CDR3 in DNA: TGCGCCAGCAGCTCGGGGGACAGGGACAACACTGAAGCTTTCTTT. Its translation is CASSSGDRDNTEAFF. The chain joins TRBV5-1 to TRBJ1-1; 9 bases match TRBD1. CDR1 is SGHRS, CDR2 YFSETQ, per germline. The CDR3 spans 15 residues. Trimming removed 3 bases from V and 2 bases from J; junction bases left unmatched: 5. The entire variable domain, with the rest obtained from reference TRBV5-1 and TRBJ1-1, is as follows: KAGVTQTPRYLIKTRGQQVTLSCSPISGHRSVSWYQQTPGQGLQFLFEYFSETQRNKGNFPGRFSGRQFSNSRSEMNVSTLELGDSALYLCASSSGDRDNTEAFFGQGTRLTVV.

The chain uses TRBV10-3 and TRBJ1-1; perhaps TRBD1 as D (6 bases). This CDR3 is built from 12 residues. CDR1 is ENHRY, CDR2 SYGVKD, per germline. V gave up 3 bases and J gave up 8 bases, with 10 bases separating them. CDR3: CAISETGTEAFF. In nucleotides, the CDR3 is TGTGCCATCAGTGAAACAGGGACAGAAGCTTTCTTT.

This sequence joins TRBV19 and TRBJ1-3, with D unclear. V lost 6 bases, J lost 0 bases, and 9 bases lay in between. The germline V gene encodes CDR1 LNHDA and CDR2 SQIVND (reference sequence). This CDR3 is 14 amino acids long. CDR3 sequence: CASSNSYSGNTIYF. The DNA of the CDR3 is TGTGCCAGTAGCAACAGTTACTCTGGAAACACCATATATTTT.

The chain recombines TRBV10-1 with TRBJ1-1; 9 bases are shared with TRBD1. The ends lost 4 bases at V and 2 bases at J; junction bases unmatched: 5. CDR1 and CDR2 (germline): WNHNN, SYGVQD (reference sequence). The CDR3 covers 15 residues. This chain's CDR3 is CASSGGGQGNTEAFF. In DNA form, the CDR3 reads TGCGCCAGCAGTGGGGGGGGACAGGGAAACACTGAAGCTTTCTTT.

V is TRBV5-1 and J is TRBJ2-1, with TRBD1 matching over 7 bases. V dropped 1 base and J dropped 4; count of bases not matched to a gene: 8. The CDR3 consists of 16 residues. Germline-derived CDR1 and CDR2 are SGHRS and YFSETQ. This CDR3 is CASSLIRQGVYNEQFF. The CDR3, as DNA: TGCGCCAGCAGCTTGATCAGACAGGGCGTTTACAATGAGCAGTTCTTC.